These T cell receptor beta chains were read from a single sample in a study of PD-1 blockade in classical Hodgkin lymphoma. Only in-frame clones appear in the TCRdb table, and some are missing; sequencing was by immunoSEQ multiplex PCR. Among tens of thousands of clones listed, just under 80% were seen once. The sequencing used peripheral blood mononuclear cells (PBMCs), collected at baseline. These receptor sequences come from a human donor with classical Hodgkin lymphoma. CDR3s include the opening cysteine and the closing phenylalanine or tryptophan. A D gene is named only where the DNA matches it firmly. A row's size may be missing; if present it is once, few, many or a size class.

j_call,v_call,clone_size,d_call,cdr3_nt,cdr3_aa
TRBJ1-4,TRBV9,few,.,TGTGCCAGCAGCGTAGGATCGGGGGAAATAGATGAAAAACTGTTTTTT,CASSVGSGEIDEKLFF
TRBJ1-4,TRBV6-6,.,.,TGTGCCAGTGGTTCGACAGCCGAGAATGAAAAACTGTTTTTT,CASGSTAENEKLFF
TRBJ1-3,TRBV30,.,TRBD1,TGTGCCTGGAGTGTATTTTCAGGGGGGCAAGGAAACACCATATATTTT,CAWSVFSGGQGNTIYF
TRBJ2-3,TRBV4-3,.,TRBD2,TGCGCCAGCAGCCAACAGCCGATAGCGGGGGCAACAGATACGCAGTATTTT,CASSQQPIAGATDTQYF
TRBJ1-2,TRBV5-1,.,.,TGCGCCAGCAGCTTGGGTTTCTCAGCTAACTATGGCTACACCTTC,CASSLGFSANYGYTF
TRBJ1-1,TRBV6-5,.,.,TGTGCCAGCAATCAACGCGGACCGACGAACACTGAAGCTTTCTTT,CASNQRGPTNTEAFF
TRBJ2-7,TRBV25-1,once,TRBD1,TGTGCCAGCAGCGTGAAGGGACAGGAGACATACGAGCAGTACTTC,CASSVKGQETYEQYF
TRBJ2-3,TRBV18,.,TRBD1,TGTGCCAGCTCGCGGACAGGACAATCAGATACGCAGTATTTT,CASSRTGQSDTQYF
TRBJ1-6,TRBV15,few,TRBD1,TGTGCCACCAGCAACGGACAGGGGTATTCACCCCTCCACTTT,CATSNGQGYSPLHF
TRBJ2-7,TRBV7-9,.,.,TGTGCCAGCAGCTTCCTCTACGAGCAGTACTTC,CASSFLYEQYF
TRBJ1-2,TRBV18,.,TRBD1,TGTGCCAGCTCACGGGATCGACAGGGAAATGGCTACACCTTC,CASSRDRQGNGYTF
TRBJ2-1,TRBV15,once,.,TGTGCCACCAGCCTGGGAGGAGCGTCCGGCAATGAGCAGTTCTTC,CATSLGGASGNEQFF
TRBJ2-1,TRBV6-4,.,.,TGTGCCAGCAGTGACTTTACGCGGAGCTCCTACAATGAGCAGTTCTTC,CASSDFTRSSYNEQFF
TRBJ1-1,TRBV2,.,.,TGTGCCAGCAGCCGGCTCACCGGGGCAACTGAAGCTTTCTTT,CASSRLTGATEAFF
TRBJ2-1,TRBV7-2,few,TRBD1,TGTGCCAGCAGCTCCGCGGGACAGGCTTACAATGAGCAGTTCTTC,CASSSAGQAYNEQFF
TRBJ1-3,TRBV5-1,.,.,TGCGCCAGCAGCTTGAGCGACGGCACTGGAAACACCATATATTTT,CASSLSDGTGNTIYF